The 30 T cell receptor beta chains below come from one sample, sequenced in a study of cytomegalovirus exposure and HLA in healthy donors. Using immunoSEQ multiplex PCR, the repertoire was profiled, and TCRdb retains in-frame clones only, with some absent. Of around 61,000 clones listed, 90% to 95% are singletons. Sequencing was carried out using PBMCs. These receptors came from a man between 18 and 29 years old in good health and CMV-seronegative.

The V call is TRBV7-2, the J call TRBJ2-1, with a tentative D call TRBD1 (5 bases). This CDR3 contains 15 residues. V was pared by 0 bases and J by 2 bases, with 8 bases between. The germline V gene encodes CDR1 SGHTA and CDR2 FQGNSA. The CDR3 protein is CASSLAQGTYNEQFF. CDR3 in DNA: TGTGCCAGCAGCTTAGCGCAGGGTACCTACAATGAGCAGTTCTTC.

The chain is built from TRBV27 and TRBJ1-4; D gene unclear. Germline V gene sequence: CDR1 MNHEY, CDR2 SMNVEV (reference sequence). The CDR3 sequence is 16 residues long. Trimming removed 10 bases from V and 8 bases from J, with 26 bases in between. The CDR3 sequence: CATARRSPHVVEKLFF. The CDR3 coding sequence is TGTGCCACAGCTAGGAGATCCCCTCATGTTGTCGAAAAACTGTTTTTT.

The rearrangement uses TRBV18 and TRBJ1-4; 8 bases agree with TRBD1. This CDR3 has 15 amino acids. The germline gives CDR1 KGHSH, CDR2 LQKENI. V shed 5 bases and J 8 bases; nucleotides not matched to a gene: 10. In DNA, the CDR3 is TGTGCCAGCTCATCGGAATACAGGGGGGACGAAAAACTGTTTTTT. This translates into CASSSEYRGDEKLFF.

The V and J genes are TRBV6-4 and TRBJ2-3, with D tentatively TRBD2 (5 bases). Germline V gene data show CDR1 as MRHNA and CDR2 as SNTAGT. The CDR3 extends over 13 amino acids. V was cut by 9 bases and J by 4 bases, with 14 bases left in between. Here the CDR3 reads CARKYEGSDTQYF. The CDR3 region has the DNA TGTGCCAGAAAATATGAGGGCTCAGATACGCAGTATTTT.

The J gene is TRBJ1-1, the V gene TRBV13, with D hard to call. Germline V gene lookup returns CDR1 PRHDT and CDR2 FYEKMQ (reference sequence). This CDR3 region has 11 residues. The V end lost 5 bases, the J end lost 5 bases, and 6 bases lay between the germline ends. In DNA form, the CDR3 reads TGTGCCAGCAGCAGCGCGACTGAAGCTTTCTTT. It yields the protein CASSSATEAFF. Full variable domain (remainder filled in from reference TRBV13 and TRBJ1-1): AAGVIQSPRHLIKEKRETATLKCYPIPRHDTVYWYQQGPGQDPQFLISFYEKMQSDKGSIPDRFSAQQFSDYHSELNMSSLELGDSALYFCASSSATEAFFGQGTRLTVV.

This clone showed up just a few times. The genes are TRBV28 and TRBJ2-7; 9 nucleotides agree with TRBD1. The V and J ends lost 7 bases and 3 bases, in that order; junction bases with no gene match: 7. CDR1 and CDR2 from the germline V gene are MDHEN and SYDVKM. The CDR3 has 14 amino acids. The DNA of the CDR3 is TGTGCCAGCACTCCCGGGACAGGGTTCTACGAGCAGTACTTC. This sequence encodes CASTPGTGFYEQYF.

This clone was observed once. J is TRBJ1-3 and V is TRBV28; D is possibly TRBD1 (6 bases). This CDR3 contains 14 residues. V was cut by 4 bases and J by 2 bases, with 9 bases left in between. CDR1 is MDHEN and CDR2 is SYDVKM in the germline V gene. This CDR3 is CASSSGQTGNTIYF. The CDR3 region has the DNA TGTGCCAGCAGTTCGGGACAAACTGGAAACACCATATATTTT.

The chain has TRBV4-1 and TRBJ2-2; D is possibly TRBD2 (5 bases). The CDR3 is 15 amino acids. Trimming removed 4 bases from V and 2 bases from J, with 11 bases in between. The V gene's germline CDR1 is MGHRA and CDR2 YSYEKL. The CDR3 loop reads CASSPQTSNTGELFF. DNA for the CDR3: TGCGCCAGCAGCCCGCAAACTAGTAACACCGGGGAGCTGTTTTTT.

The chain recombines TRBV7-8 with TRBJ1-2, with 9 bases aligning to TRBD1. The germline V gene has CDR1 SGHVS and CDR2 FQNEAQ. This CDR3 has 15 residues. Germline trimming cut 5 bases from V and 7 bases from J; bases unmatched to any gene: 11. The CDR3 bases are TGTGCCAGCAGCCCACGGGACAGGGTCTTCTCTGGCTACACCTTC. Encoded protein: CASSPRDRVFSGYTF.

The V gene is TRBV10-3, the J gene TRBJ1-4; 9 nucleotides match TRBD1. V lost 0 bases to trimming and J lost 7 bases; unmatched junction nucleotides: 3. In germline, CDR1 is ENHRY, CDR2 SYGVKD. CDR3 length: 15 residues. The CDR3 DNA reads TGTGCCATCAGTGAGTCAGTGACAGGGGGTGAAAAACTGTTTTTT. It codes for CAISESVTGGEKLFF.

The rearrangement joins TRBV6-5 to TRBJ2-1; 9 bases match TRBD1. This CDR3 is built from 16 residues. Germline V gives CDR1 MNHEY, CDR2 SVGAGI. Trimming cost V 3 bases and J 4 bases; bases outside gene matches: 7. Here the CDR3 reads CASSYVSGQGYNEQFF. CDR3 nucleotides: TGTGCCAGCAGTTATGTCTCGGGACAGGGATACAATGAGCAGTTCTTC.

Notes on this clone: One end of the junction does not line up with germline, which may come from a read error. This chain's CDR3 is CASSLGLANAGELFF. In DNA, the CDR3 is TGTGCCAGCAGCTTAGGTCTAGCGAACGCCGGGGAGCTGTTTTTT. V usage is TRBV7-6 and J usage is TRBJ2-2; TRBD2 is a possible D gene (6 bases). The CDR3 extends over 15 amino acids. Germline CDR1 reads SGHVS; CDR2 reads FNYEAQ.

The gene calls are TRBV10-3 and TRBJ2-7; 7 bases are shared with TRBD2. This CDR3 has 14 residues. CDR1 and CDR2 from the germline V gene are ENHRY and SYGVKD. The V segment lost 7 bases and the J segment 5 bases; nucleotides outside the gene matches: 11. The CDR3 coding sequence is TGTGCCATCACGGCGGGAGACGGTGGGGACGAGCAGTACTTC. Encoded protein: CAITAGDGGDEQYF.

The rearrangement joins TRBV7-2 to TRBJ2-5; a weak D match, TRBD1 (5 bases). The CDR3 has 16 amino acids. Germline CDR1 reads SGHTA; CDR2 reads FQGNSA. Trimming shortened V by 1 base and J by 6 bases, and 18 bases separated the two germline ends. The CDR3 reads CASSLGPAAVGQTQYF. CDR3 DNA: TGTGCCAGCAGCTTAGGCCCGGCGGCGGTGGGGCAGACCCAGTACTTC.

This chain uses TRBV6-5 with TRBJ1-2, with unresolved D. Per germline, CDR1 MNHEY and CDR2 SVGAGI. Deletions cut 7 bases from V and 4 bases from J, with 13 bases between. This CDR3 is 13 amino acids long. In nucleotides, the CDR3 is TGTGCCAGCACCCAACGCCCGAGCTATGGCTACACCTTC. As protein: CASTQRPSYGYTF.

The chain recombines TRBV5-1 with TRBJ2-7, with D uncertain. Looked up from germline, CDR1 is SGHRS and CDR2 is YFSETQ. The CDR3 has 12 amino acids. V was pared by 4 bases and J by 4 bases, with 9 bases between. CDR3 bases: TGCGCCAGCAGCCATACAGATTACGAGCAGTACTTC. It codes for CASSHTDYEQYF.

On this clone: Distinct nucleotide sequences in the sample also encode this CDR3. The chain recombines TRBV19 with TRBJ2-1, with a tentative D call TRBD2 (6 bases). CDR3 length: 13 residues. Trimming cost V 6 bases and J 6 bases, with 12 bases left between them. Germline CDR1 is LNHDA and CDR2 is SQIVND (reference sequence). CDR3 nucleotides: TGTGCCAGTAGCCGGGGGACCGGCAATGAGCAGTTCTTC. Encoded protein: CASSRGTGNEQFF.

V is TRBV6-4 and J is TRBJ2-3, with a weak D call TRBD2 (5 bases). Deletions cut 5 bases from V and 4 bases from J, with 10 bases between. The CDR3 spans 13 residues. CDR1 is MRHNA and CDR2 is SNTAGT in the germline V gene. CDR3 protein: CASSYKEADTQYF. The CDR3 DNA is TGTGCCAGCAGTTATAAGGAGGCAGATACGCAGTATTTT.

In this sample, this clone turned up a few times. This chain connects TRBV6-1 to TRBJ2-6; 9 positions match TRBD1. Trimming removed 3 bases from V and 0 bases from J; junction bases left unmatched: 9. The CDR3 sequence is 19 residues long. Germline V gene lookup returns CDR1 MNHNS and CDR2 SASEGT. The CDR3 region has the DNA TGTGCCAGCAGTGACCGGACAGGGGAGCTACCCTCTGGGGCCAACGTCCTGACTTTC. It is translated as CASSDRTGELPSGANVLTF.

The rearrangement links TRBV18 to TRBJ1-3; maybe TRBD1 (6 bases). The V gene lost 3 bases and the J gene lost 4 bases, with 10 bases spanning the gap. Germline assignment: CDR1 KGHSH and CDR2 LQKENI. The CDR3 spans 14 residues. The CDR3 protein is CASSPGTQGNTIYF. The DNA for the CDR3 is TGTGCCAGCTCACCCGGGACACAAGGAAACACCATATATTTT.

The gene calls are TRBV18 and TRBJ2-5; TRBD1 aligns across 7 bases. After removal of 6 bases from V and 2 bases from J, the junction contained 9 bases not matched to a gene. This CDR3 is built from 15 residues. In germline, CDR1 is KGHSH, CDR2 LQKENI. The CDR3 region is CASSSTGTEQETQYF. The CDR3 region has the DNA TGTGCCAGCTCGTCGACCGGGACAGAACAAGAGACCCAGTACTTC.

This clone turned up a few times. The J gene is TRBJ2-7, the V gene TRBV10-3, with D maybe TRBD2 (6 bases). Trimming stripped 6 bases from V and 4 bases from J, with 10 bases between. CDR3 length: 12 residues. The V gene's germline CDR1 is ENHRY and CDR2 SYGVKD. The CDR3 reads CAISPGLYEQYF. CDR3 DNA sequence: TGTGCCATCAGCCCGGGACTTTACGAGCAGTACTTC.

The J gene is TRBJ2-1, the V gene TRBV19, with D possibly TRBD1 on 5 matching bases. Trimming cost V 5 bases and J 7 bases, with 21 bases left between them. CDR3 length: 16 amino acids. Germline V CDR1 and CDR2: LNHDA, SQIVND (reference sequence). The CDR3 DNA reads TGTGCCAGTAGTGTCACCCTAGTAGTGGGGCGGAATGAGCAGTTCTTC. It specifies CASSVTLVVGRNEQFF. Based on the CDR3 plus reference TRBV19 and TRBJ2-1, the full variable domain is DGGITQSPKYLFRKEGQNVTLSCEQNLNHDAMYWYRQDPGQGLRLIYYSQIVNDFQKGDIAEGYSVSREKKESFPLTVTSAQKNPTAFYLCASSVTLVVGRNEQFFGPGTRLTVL.

This chain joins TRBV11-2 and TRBJ2-5, with D possibly matching TRBD2 (6 bases). The CDR3 is made up of 15 amino acids. V gave up 5 bases and J gave up 5 bases, with 18 bases separating them. Germline V gene sequence: CDR1 SGHAT, CDR2 FQNNGV. Written as DNA, the CDR3 is TGTGCCAGCAGCCCTGGCGGGGATGGGGCGGAGACCCAGTACTTC. This codes for CASSPGGDGAETQYF. Filled out from reference TRBV11-2 and TRBJ2-5, the complete variable domain reads EAGVAQSPRYKIIEKRQSVAFWCNPISGHATLYWYQQILGQGPKLLIQFQNNGVVDDSQLPKDRFSAERLKGVDSTLKIQPAKLEDSAVYLCASSPGGDGAETQYFGPGTRLLVL.

This clone was seen just once. This chain uses TRBV25-1 with TRBJ1-1, with no clear D. Germline CDR1 reads MGHDK; CDR2 reads SYGVNS. CDR3 length: 15 residues. Trimming pared 1 base from V and 2 bases from J, leaving 11 bases between. The CDR3, as DNA: TGTGCCAGCAGTGAATCGGGATTTTACAACACTGAAGCTTTCTTT. Protein product: CASSESGFYNTEAFF.

This clone was seen only once. V and J are TRBV29-1 and TRBJ2-5; TRBD2 agrees at 10 bases. This CDR3 comprises 16 residues. Germline CDR1 reads SQVTM; CDR2 reads ANQGSEA. J was trimmed by 5 bases and V by 6 bases; bases with no gene match: 15. The CDR3 region is CSVPGLAGVSHETQYF. Here the CDR3 DNA reads TGCAGCGTCCCAGGCCTAGCGGGAGTTTCACACGAGACCCAGTACTTC.

This rearrangement joins TRBV4-3 to TRBJ2-2, with 7 bases fitting TRBD1. This CDR3 contains 14 residues. The ends lost 1 base at V and 7 bases at J; junction bases unmatched: 3. Per the germline V gene, CDR1 is LGHNA and CDR2 is YSLEER. The CDR3 coding sequence is TGCGCCAGCAGCCAAGTAGGGGGCTACGGGGAGCTGTTTTTT. It encodes CASSQVGGYGELFF.

The chain joins TRBV10-1 to TRBJ2-1; no definite D call. Deletions cut 6 bases from V and 5 bases from J, with 17 bases between. Germline CDR1 reads WNHNN; CDR2 reads SYGVQD (reference sequence). The CDR3 has 15 residues. CDR3 nucleotide sequence: TGCGCCAGCAGCCCTACCCCCGAGGCCCACAATGAGCAGTTCTTC. Its protein is CASSPTPEAHNEQFF.

The chain employs TRBV9 and TRBJ1-1; 7 nucleotides match TRBD1. J gave up 3 bases and V 2 bases, and 4 bases lay outside the gene matches. The CDR3 contains 14 residues. Germline CDR1 is SGDLS and CDR2 is YYNGEE. CDR3 coding DNA: TGTGCCAGCAGCGTCTTAGGACAGGACACTGAAGCTTTCTTT. It translates to CASSVLGQDTEAFF.

With respect to this clone: Germline is not matched at one junction end, which may reflect a read error. The rearrangement uses TRBV4-3 and TRBJ1-1; possibly TRBD1 for D (6 bases). There are 16 residues in the CDR3. Germline V gene data show CDR1 as LGHNA and CDR2 as YSLEER. The CDR3 sequence is CVSSQVRRGRNTEAFF. CDR3 DNA: TGCGTCAGCAGCCAAGTCAGAAGGGGGAGAAACACTGAAGCTTTCTTT.